The following is a T cell receptor (beta chain) sequence with its context. Its antigen is not known. The data belong to a study of cytomegalovirus exposure and HLA in healthy donors. Study-wide points: Sequencing likely generated an artifact that appeared as a cluster of highly shared sequence variants. In an earlier analysis, in 540 or so donors, most V segments appeared productive either ~87% or ~30% of the time.

The CDR3 runs 17 residues. The germline CDR1 and CDR2 sequences are LGHNA and YNFKEQ. The V segment lost 0 bases and the J segment 6 bases; nucleotides outside the gene matches: 8. The PCR used 60 Vbeta and 13 Jbeta primers. Assay: immunoSEQ multiplex PCR; the TCRdb copy retains only in-frame clones and omits some. The sample yields around 170,000 clones, roughly 80% seen once. The source of this sequence is a woman aged 50 to 60 in good health and CMV-seropositive. Specimen: PBMCs. This chain connects TRBV4-2 to TRBJ2-2; 9 bases line up with TRBD2. The CDR3 is CASSQESSGGWAGELFF. CDR3 bases: TGTGCCAGCAGCCAAGAATCCAGCGGGGGGTGGGCCGGGGAGCTGTTTTTT.